The rows below give T cell receptor beta chains drawn from one sample of a study of blood T cells in healthy people across ages. Via MiXCR, TCRdb re-called the 5' RACE reads, giving one row per CDR3 protein. The repertoire holds some 1.7 million distinct CDR3 sequences, under 30% seen once, with 7% to 9% in the top ten. The sequencing input was blood. These receptors were collected from a woman aged 25-40 years in good health. The CDR3 runs from the conserved cysteine through the conserved F or W. The D gene is left open where the match is weak. Where a row states a size, it is once, few, many or the class of an expanded clone; other rows omit it.

D,V,size,J,DNA,CDR3
-,TRBV10-3,-,TRBJ2-1,TGTGCCATCAGTGCACCCAATGAGCAGTTCTTC,CAISAPNEQFF
-,TRBV11-2,-,TRBJ2-4,TGTGCCAGCAGCTCGACTGGGACCAAAAACATTCAGTACTTC,CASSSTGTKNIQYF
-,TRBV5-1,-,TRBJ2-1,TGCGCCAGCAACTTAGGTCCCTCCCAGAATGAGCAGTTCTTC,CASNLGPSQNEQFF
TRBD1,TRBV7-2,once,TRBJ1-2,TGTGCCAGCAGCGCAACTACCAAGCCGACAGGGAGTAATGGCTACACCTTC,CASSATTKPTGSNGYTF
-,TRBV11-2,-,TRBJ1-2,TGTGCCAGCAGCTTAGACTCGGCGGGGCGGGACACCTTC,CASSLDSAGRDTF
-,TRBV12-5,many,TRBJ2-1,TGTGCTAGTGGTTTGATTTACAATGAGCAGTTCTTC,CASGLIYNEQFF
TRBD2,TRBV27,few,TRBJ2-1,TGTGCCAGCAGTTTATCGGCGGGGGAGTCCCACAATGAGCAGTTCTTC,CASSLSAGESHNEQFF
-,TRBV7-2,-,TRBJ2-7,TGTGCCAGCAGCTTCAGGACGAGCTCCTACGAGCAGTACTTC,CASSFRTSSYEQYF
-,TRBV7-9,few,TRBJ2-1,TGTGCCAGCAGCGCCGAATCCTACAATGAGCAGTTCTTC,CASSAESYNEQFF
TRBD2,TRBV10-3,-,TRBJ2-1,TGTGCCATCGGAGGACTAGCAGCTTCCGAGCAGTTCTTC,CAIGGLAASEQFF
-,TRBV10-3,-,TRBJ2-3,TGTGCCATCAGCGATACTAGCCCAGATACGCAGTATTTT,CAISDTSPDTQYF
-,TRBV27,-,TRBJ1-2,TGTGCCTCACACGGAATGAGTGGCTACACCTTC,CASHGMSGYTF
-,TRBV5-1,few,TRBJ1-1,TGCGCCAGCAGCTTGGCTGTACAGGAGAACACTGAAGCTTTCTTT,CASSLAVQENTEAFF
-,TRBV20-1,once,TRBJ1-1,TGCAGTGCTAGTCCCGATCCGGGGAACACTGAAGCTTTCTTT,CSASPDPGNTEAFF
-,TRBV5-1,-,TRBJ1-2,TGCGCCAGCAGCTATGATGACTATGAAGCCTACACCTTC,CASSYDDYEAYTF
TRBD1,TRBV15,few,TRBJ2-3,TGTGCCACCAGCAGAGCGTCCAGGGGGGATACGCAGTATTTT,CATSRASRGDTQYF
-,TRBV4-1,many,TRBJ2-1,TGCGCCAGCAGCCTTAAGGGGGGCATCCCCGGCAATGAGCAGTTCTTC,CASSLKGGIPGNEQFF
-,TRBV12-3/TRBV12-4,-,TRBJ1-2,TGTGCCAGCAGTCAACGGGTATCCTATGGCTACACCTTC,CASSQRVSYGYTF
TRBD1,TRBV20-1,-,TRBJ2-1,TGCAGTGCTTTCCTCGGACAGGGGGCTGATAATGAGCAGTTCTTC,CSAFLGQGADNEQFF
-,TRBV24-1,-,TRBJ2-4,TGTGCCACCGTCGATTCTGGGCCCAAAAACATTCAGTACTTC,CATVDSGPKNIQYF
-,TRBV20-1,-,TRBJ2-1,TGCAGTGGAGGGACACCATACAATGAGCAGTTCTTC,CSGGTPYNEQFF
-,TRBV6-5,-,TRBJ2-7,TGTGCCAGCAGTTACTCGGTGCAGCCTACCTACGAGCAGTACTTC,CASSYSVQPTYEQYF
-,TRBV7-8,few,TRBJ1-2,TGTGCCAGCAGCTTAGGTCCAGGGCGCGAAAGCTACACCTTC,CASSLGPGRESYTF
-,TRBV20-1,-,TRBJ2-7,TGCAGTGCCCGTACCTCTAGCACCTCCTACGAGCAGTACTTC,CSARTSSTSYEQYF
TRBD2,TRBV20-1,many,TRBJ2-7,TGCAGTGCTGGAAGACTAGCGGGATCCTACGAGCAGTACTTC,CSAGRLAGSYEQYF
TRBD2,TRBV7-2,-,TRBJ2-1,TGTGCCAGCAGCCCCGGAGCGGGAGTTAACAATGAGCAGTTCTTC,CASSPGAGVNNEQFF
TRBD1,TRBV7-2,-,TRBJ1-4,TGTGCCAGCAGCACGGGACAGGGACTTGAAAAACTGTTTTTT,CASSTGQGLEKLFF
TRBD2,TRBV4-3,-,TRBJ2-7,TGCGCCAGCAGCCCCGACAGCGGGAGAAAGGGCTACGAGCAGTACTTC,CASSPDSGRKGYEQYF
-,TRBV7-7,few,TRBJ2-1,TGTGCCAGCAGCTTAGGGGCCGCTAACGATGAGCAGTTCTTC,CASSLGAANDEQFF
-,TRBV20-1,few,TRBJ2-5,TGCAGTGCTAGAGGGAGTATATTCGGTCAGATACGGGAGACCCAGTACTTC,CSARGSIFGQIRETQYF
TRBD2,TRBV20-1,once,TRBJ2-4,TGCAGTGCTGGGGGGGACTACCGGTGGAACTACGAGTGGTACTTC,CSAGGDYRWNYEWYF
TRBD1,TRBV20-1,few,TRBJ2-5,TGCAGTGCTGCCGGACAGGGGGTCAAAGAGACCCAGTACTTC,CSAAGQGVKETQYF